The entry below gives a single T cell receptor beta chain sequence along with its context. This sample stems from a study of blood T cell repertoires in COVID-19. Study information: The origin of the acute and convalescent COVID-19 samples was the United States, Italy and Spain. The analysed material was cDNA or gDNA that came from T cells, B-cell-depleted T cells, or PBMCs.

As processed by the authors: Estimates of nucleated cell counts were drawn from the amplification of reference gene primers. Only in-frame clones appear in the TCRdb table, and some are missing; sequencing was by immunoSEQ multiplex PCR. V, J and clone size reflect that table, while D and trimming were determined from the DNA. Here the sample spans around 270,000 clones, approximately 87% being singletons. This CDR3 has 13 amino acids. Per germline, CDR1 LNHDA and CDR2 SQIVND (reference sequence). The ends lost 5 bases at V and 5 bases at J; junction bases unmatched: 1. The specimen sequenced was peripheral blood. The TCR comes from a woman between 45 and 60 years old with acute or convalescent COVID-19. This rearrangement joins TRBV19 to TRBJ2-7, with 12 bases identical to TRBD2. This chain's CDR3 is CASSLAGGNEQYF. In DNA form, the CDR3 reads TGTGCCAGTAGTCTAGCGGGAGGGAACGAGCAGTACTTC. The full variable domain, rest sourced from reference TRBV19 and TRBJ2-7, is DGGITQSPKYLFRKEGQNVTLSCEQNLNHDAMYWYRQDPGQGLRLIYYSQIVNDFQKGDIAEGYSVSREKKESFPLTVTSAQKNPTAFYLCASSLAGGNEQYFGPGTRLTVT.